These 10 T cell receptor beta chains originate from one sample sequenced in a study of blood T cell repertoires in COVID-19. Using immunoSEQ multiplex PCR, the repertoire was profiled, and TCRdb retains in-frame clones only, with some absent. The repertoire has approximately 220,000 clones, 85% to 90% of them found once; the top ten carry 4% to 4.5%. Sequenced input: peripheral blood. The source of these receptors is a man aged 50 or older with acute or convalescent COVID-19.

The chain combines TRBV5-1 with TRBJ1-1; tentatively, D is TRBD1 (5 bases). The germline V and J ends were trimmed by 4 bases and 1 base, with 17 bases remaining between them. Germline CDR1 reads SGHRS; CDR2 reads YFSETQ. This CDR3 is built from 16 residues. The CDR3: CASSMTDFKKNTEAFF. The DNA of the CDR3 is TGCGCCAGCAGCATGACAGATTTTAAGAAGAACACTGAAGCTTTCTTT.

The gene calls are TRBV5-1 and TRBJ1-1; maybe TRBD1 (5 bases). V dropped 4 bases and J dropped 0 bases, with 13 bases sitting between them. In germline, CDR1 is SGHRS, CDR2 YFSETQ. This CDR3 contains 15 residues. DNA of the CDR3: TGCGCCAGCAGCCCCCCCGGGACTTTGAACACTGAAGCTTTCTTT. Its translation: CASSPPGTLNTEAFF.

The chain employs TRBV18 and TRBJ2-3, with 10 nucleotides matching TRBD2. Germline values: CDR1 KGHSH, CDR2 LQKENI. CDR3 length: 15 amino acids. V shed 3 bases and J 5 bases; nucleotides not matched to a gene: 5. The CDR3 reads CASSPSGGAVDTQYF. Here the CDR3 DNA reads TGTGCCAGCTCACCGAGCGGGGGGGCCGTAGATACGCAGTATTTT.

This clone was detected only a few times. The CDR3 DNA reads as TGTGCCAGCAGCTTGGAACAGGGTAACCGCTACACCTTC. Protein product: CASSLEQGNRYTF. The chain recombines TRBV5-4 with TRBJ1-2, with D perhaps matching TRBD1 (6 bases). Germline values: CDR1 SGHNT, CDR2 YYREEE (reference sequence). V was pared by 0 bases and J by 9 bases, with 12 bases between. This CDR3 has 13 residues.

This clone was recorded once. The chain links TRBV30 to TRBJ2-5, with D perhaps matching TRBD2 (6 bases). Germline CDR1 is GTSNPN and CDR2 is SVGIG (reference sequence). The V end lost 1 base, the J end lost 4 bases, and 13 bases lay between the germline ends. This CDR3 contains 14 residues. The CDR3 reads CAWSGLALGETQYF. The DNA of the CDR3 is TGTGCCTGGAGTGGGCTAGCGTTAGGAGAGACCCAGTACTTC.

V gene TRBV27 combines with J gene TRBJ1-1, with D perhaps matching TRBD1 (5 bases). The CDR3 is made up of 11 amino acids. V was shortened by 2 bases and J by 8 bases, with 6 bases between the two germline ends. Germline V lookup: CDR1 MNHEY, CDR2 SMNVEV (reference sequence). CDR3 coding DNA: TGTGCCAGCAGTTTAGGGGCCGAAGCTTTCTTT. Translation gives CASSLGAEAFF.

This rearrangement joins TRBV7-2 to TRBJ2-2; D might be TRBD1 (6 bases). V dropped 5 bases and J dropped 3 bases, with 10 bases sitting between them. Germline values: CDR1 SGHTA, CDR2 FQGNSA. The CDR3 totals 14 residues. In DNA, the CDR3 is TGTGCCAGCAGCCCCGACAGGCACACCGGGGAGCTGTTTTTT. Translation gives CASSPDRHTGELFF.

The genes are TRBV27 and TRBJ2-7, with TRBD2 matching over 9 bases. After removal of 9 bases from V and 4 bases from J, the junction contained 13 bases not matched to a gene. This CDR3 comprises 15 residues. CDR1 is MNHEY and CDR2 is SMNVEV in the germline V gene (reference sequence). CDR3 residues: CASSGTSTTEYEQYF. The CDR3 coding sequence is TGTGCCAGTTCCGGGACTAGCACGACCGAATACGAGCAGTACTTC.

The chain employs TRBV14 and TRBJ1-6, with 7 nucleotides matching TRBD1. CDR3 size: 17 residues. The germline V gene encodes CDR1 SGHDN and CDR2 FVKESK. V gave up 2 bases and J gave up 6 bases; unmatched junction bases: 10. In nucleotides, the CDR3 is TGTGCCAGCAGCCAAAAGTTGGGCCAGGGGGTTAATTCACCCCTCCACTTT. Protein sequence: CASSQKLGQGVNSPLHF.

The rearrangement uses TRBV6-6 and TRBJ2-5, with 11 bases lining up with TRBD2. J gave up 5 bases and V 6 bases, and 5 bases lay outside the gene matches. The CDR3 runs 14 residues. Germline V CDR1 and CDR2: MNHNY, SVGAGI (reference sequence). Here the CDR3 DNA reads TGTGCCAGCAGCGCCAGGACTAGCGGGGAGACCCAGTACTTC. Its protein is CASSARTSGETQYF.